This TCR beta chain was retrieved from a study of STAT5B mutations in CD4+ large granular lymphocyte leukemia. This clone was seen a few times. Its antigen remains unknown. This CDR3 region has 10 residues. Trimming stripped 3 bases from V and 7 bases from J, with 3 bases between. Germline CDR1 is LNHDA and CDR2 is SQIVND (reference sequence). Regarding the study as a whole: 8/27 top patient clones versus 2/35 control clones were TRBV06-family.

The assay was immunoSEQ multiplex PCR, and TCRdb's table has in-frame clones only and misses some. The sample records tens of thousands of clones, about 81% being singletons. Sequenced input: CD4+ T cells from blood buffy coats. The chain couples TRBV19 to TRBJ1-2; D uncertain. This receptor was identified in a human donor in good health. Here the CDR3 DNA reads TGTGCCAGTAGTATTGGTGGCTACACCTTC. Amino acid sequence: CASSIGGYTF.